This TCR beta chain was recovered during a study of T cells in Graves' hyperthyroidism and ophthalmopathy. About the research overall: Peripheral blood was secured at the point of initial diagnosis, before any treatment.

Per the germline V gene, CDR1 is DFQATT and CDR2 is SNEGSKA (reference sequence). Trimming removed 5 bases from V and 0 bases from J, with 15 bases in between. The CDR3 runs to 15 residues. RNA transcripts yielded amplified TCR beta CDR3 regions. HTBI primers were the set used in a first-round RT-PCR of the TCR CDR3. Each CDR3 protein gets one entry after TCRdb re-called the multiplex PCR reads with MiXCR. Of nearly 600,000 distinct CDR3 sequences detected, more than 13% appear once; the ten largest clones hold approximately 6.4%. Many counts were recorded for this clonotype. This clonotype was sampled from a woman under 30 with Graves' ophthalmopathy. The rearrangement uses TRBV20-1 and TRBJ2-3; D possibly corresponds to TRBD2 (6 bases). Source material: blood. CDR3 sequence (DNA): TGCAGTGCTCATCAGCGGAGGGCTAGCACAGATACGCAGTATTTT. Its protein is CSAHQRRASTDTQYF.